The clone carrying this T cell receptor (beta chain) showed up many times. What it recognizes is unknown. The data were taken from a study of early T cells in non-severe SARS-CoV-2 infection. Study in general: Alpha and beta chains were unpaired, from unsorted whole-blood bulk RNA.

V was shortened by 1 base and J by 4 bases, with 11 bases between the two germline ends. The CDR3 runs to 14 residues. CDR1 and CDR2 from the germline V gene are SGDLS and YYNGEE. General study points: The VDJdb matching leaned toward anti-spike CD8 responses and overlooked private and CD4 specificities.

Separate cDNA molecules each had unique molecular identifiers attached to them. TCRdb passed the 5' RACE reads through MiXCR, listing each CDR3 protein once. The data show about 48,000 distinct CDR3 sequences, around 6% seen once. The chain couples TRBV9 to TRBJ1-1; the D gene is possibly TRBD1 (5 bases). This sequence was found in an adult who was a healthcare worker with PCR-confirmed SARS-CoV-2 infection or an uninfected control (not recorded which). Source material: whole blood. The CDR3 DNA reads TGTGCCAGCAGCGTAATCAAAGGGGCCACTGAAGCTTTCTTT. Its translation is CASSVIKGATEAFF.